Described below is a single T cell receptor (beta chain) sequence and its context. As for time point: pretreatment peripheral blood. The CDR3 covers 16 residues. J gave up 3 bases and V 3 bases, and 3 bases lay outside the gene matches. Germline CDR1 reads KGHSH; CDR2 reads LQKENI. This sample stems from a study of PD-L1 blockade in urothelial cancer. Study-level background: Male patients with bladder-origin urothelial cancer numbered about nine tenths of the roughly 29.

Using immunoSEQ multiplex PCR, the repertoire was profiled, and TCRdb retains in-frame clones only, with some absent. This sample carries some 65,000 clones, 81% of them seen once, and the ten largest clones take 3.2%. Sequencing was performed on PBMCs, taken around atezolizumab (anti-PD-L1) treatment. This TCR came from a man between 65 and 85 years old with urothelial cancer. The rearrangement links TRBV18 to TRBJ2-5; 14 bases match TRBD2. As DNA, the CDR3 is TGTGCCAGCTCACCCGGGACTAGCGGGAGAAAAGAGACCCAGTACTTC. Protein sequence: CASSPGTSGRKETQYF.